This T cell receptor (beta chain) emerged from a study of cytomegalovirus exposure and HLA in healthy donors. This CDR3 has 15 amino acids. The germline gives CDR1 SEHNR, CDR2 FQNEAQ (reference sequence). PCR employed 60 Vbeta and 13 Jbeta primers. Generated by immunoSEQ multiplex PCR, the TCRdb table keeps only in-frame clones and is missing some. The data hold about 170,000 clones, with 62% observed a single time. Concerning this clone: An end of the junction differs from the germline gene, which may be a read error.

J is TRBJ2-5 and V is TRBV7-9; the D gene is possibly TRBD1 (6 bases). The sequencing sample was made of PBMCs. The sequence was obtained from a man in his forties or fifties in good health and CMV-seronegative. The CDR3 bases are TGTGCCAACAGCTCCCTCGTAAGGGGGACAGAGACCCAGTACTTC. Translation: CANSSLVRGTETQYF.